Below are 17 T cell receptor beta chains sequenced from a single sample in a study of cytomegalovirus exposure and HLA in healthy donors listed by TCRdb under 2017. Library prep was done by the immunoSEQ multiplex PCR assay. For the multiplex PCR, a mixture combining 60 forward primers for TCR Vbeta segments and 13 reverse primers for TCR Jbeta segments was used. TCRdb carries this immuneACCESS record with in-frame sequences only. Its versions omit some clonotypes, under half of them owing to an unresolved V gene in the studies checked, with the rest unexplained. The sample table lists over 70,000 clones, around 68% of them with a count of one. Of the sample, 20% to 25% falls within the top ten clones. The sample comprised PBMCs. These receptors were taken from a man aged 25-45 years in good health and CMV-seropositive.

The chain combines TRBV27 with TRBJ2-6; 10 bases fit TRBD1. V gave up 8 bases and J gave up 0 bases; unmatched junction bases: 7. This CDR3 has 17 amino acids. Germline V CDR1 and CDR2: MNHEY, SMNVEV (reference sequence). The CDR3 coding sequence is TGTGCCAGCGGACCCGGGACAGGGGCCTCTGGGGCCAACGTCCTGACTTTC. Its translation is CASGPGTGASGANVLTF. The full variable domain, rest sourced from reference TRBV27 and TRBJ2-6, is EAQVTQNPRYLITVTGKKLTVTCSQNMNHEYMSWYRQDPGLGLRQIYYSMNVEVTDKGDVPEGYKVSRKEKRNFPLILESPSPNQTSLYFCASGPGTGASGANVLTFGAGSRLTVL.

The gene calls are TRBV19 and TRBJ1-1; no clear D gene. The length of the CDR3 is 15 residues. V lost 3 bases, J lost 0 bases, and 11 bases lay in between. Per the germline V gene, CDR1 is LNHDA and CDR2 is SQIVND (reference sequence). The CDR3 here is CASSIYRELNTEAFF. Written as DNA, the CDR3 is TGTGCCAGTAGTATCTACAGAGAATTGAACACTGAAGCTTTCTTT.

The CDR3 sequence is CASSPHTSGTEAFF. CDR3 coding DNA: TGTGCCAGCAGCCCGCATACCTCGGGCACTGAAGCTTTCTTT. The V gene is TRBV14, the J gene TRBJ1-1; D gene uncertain. CDR1 is SGHDN and CDR2 is FVKESK in the germline V gene. Trimming took off 4 bases at V and 4 bases at J, with 13 bases between the two ends. This CDR3 contains 14 residues.

The CDR3: CASGLVSRASGREDTQYF. CDR3 DNA: TGTGCTAGTGGTTTGGTATCCAGAGCTAGCGGCAGGGAAGATACGCAGTATTTT. The genes are TRBV12-5 and TRBJ2-3; 7 nucleotides align to TRBD2. CDR1 is LGHNT, CDR2 FRNRAP, per germline. V shed 0 bases and J 5 bases; nucleotides not matched to a gene: 14. The CDR3 runs to 18 residues. Full variable domain (outside the CDR3, taken from reference TRBV12-5 and TRBJ2-3): DARVTQTPRHKVTEMGQEVTMRCQPILGHNTVFWYRQTMMQGLELLAYFRNRAPLDDSGMPKDRFSAEMPDATLATLKIQPSEPRDSAVYFCASGLVSRASGREDTQYFGPGTRLTVL.

The chain links TRBV5-1 to TRBJ2-3; D is unresolved. Germline V lookup: CDR1 SGHRS, CDR2 YFSETQ. The ends were cut back, 0 bases at V and 6 bases at J, with 8 bases in the middle. The CDR3 runs to 13 residues. CDR3 DNA sequence: TGCGCCAGCAGCTTGGGTAGTGAGGATACGCAGTATTTT. This codes for CASSLGSEDTQYF.

This clone was detected a few times. This chain joins TRBV10-1 and TRBJ1-2; D is uncertain. The CDR3 totals 13 residues. V was shortened by 0 bases and J by 6 bases, with 8 bases between the two germline ends. CDR1 and CDR2 from the germline V gene are WNHNN and SYGVQD (reference sequence). In nucleotides, the CDR3 is TGCGCCAGCAGTGAGTCGACACACGATGGCTACACCTTC. It is translated as CASSESTHDGYTF.

The V and J genes are TRBV4-3 and TRBJ2-7; 8 bases fit TRBD2. The junction had 13 bases not matched to a gene; V was cut back by 1 base and J by 2 bases. CDR1 is LGHNA, CDR2 YSLEER, per germline. There are 18 residues in the CDR3. CDR3 in amino acids: CASSQVPPGGFGTYEQYF. The CDR3 DNA reads as TGCGCCAGCAGCCAAGTCCCCCCGGGAGGGTTTGGGACCTACGAGCAGTACTTC.

For this clone: One end of the junction does not line up with germline, which may come from a read error. This sequence joins TRBV19 and TRBJ1-1; D gene unclear. The CDR3 loop spans 13 amino acids. Germline V gene lookup returns CDR1 LNHDA and CDR2 SQIVND (reference sequence). The CDR3 DNA reads TGTGCCAGTAAAGAGACACAGAACACCGAAGCTTTCTTT. Its translation is CASKETQNTEAFF.

J is TRBJ1-1 and V is TRBV6-4; D possibly corresponds to TRBD1 (6 bases). CDR3 size: 14 residues. Germline-derived CDR1 and CDR2 are MRHNA and SNTAGT. Trimming pared 3 bases from V and 4 bases from J, leaving 12 bases between. The CDR3 region is CASSEQGASTEAFF. CDR3 nucleotide sequence: TGTGCCAGCAGTGAACAGGGAGCGAGCACTGAAGCTTTCTTT.

The V call is TRBV5-8, the J call TRBJ2-5, with 8 nucleotides matching TRBD2. V dropped 4 bases and J dropped 4; count of bases not matched to a gene: 9. CDR1 and CDR2 from the germline V gene are SGHTS and YDEGEE. The CDR3 sequence is 15 residues long. The CDR3 here is CASSNPGTRGETQYF. The CDR3 bases are TGTGCCAGCAGCAACCCCGGGACTAGGGGAGAGACCCAGTACTTC.

This sequence joins TRBV29-1 and TRBJ1-2; the D gene is possibly TRBD1 (5 bases). The CDR3 totals 14 residues. The V gene lost 4 bases and the J gene lost 1 base, with 13 bases spanning the gap. Germline CDR1 and CDR2: SQVTM and ANQGSEA. The CDR3: CSVGRDGFNYGYTF. The CDR3 bases are TGCAGCGTTGGGAGGGACGGATTTAACTATGGCTACACCTTC.

This clone was recorded a few times. The chain links TRBV25-1 to TRBJ1-4; D call uncertain. Looked up from germline, CDR1 is MGHDK and CDR2 is SYGVNS. The CDR3 has 14 amino acids. V was pared by 3 bases and J by 8 bases, with 13 bases between. The CDR3, as DNA: TGTGCCAGCAGTGACAACAGTGCAGGCGAAAAACTGTTTTTT. Its translation: CASSDNSAGEKLFF. Full variable domain (outside the CDR3, taken from reference TRBV25-1 and TRBJ1-4): EADIYQTPRYLVIGTGKKITLECSQTMGHDKMYWYQQDPGMELHLIHYSYGVNSTEKGDLSSESTVSRIRTEHFPLTLESARPSHTSQYLCASSDNSAGEKLFFGSGTQLSVL.

V and J are TRBV7-9 and TRBJ2-7; possible D gene TRBD2, 5 bases. The V end was cut by 5 bases, the J end by 8 bases, with 16 bases between. The germline CDR1 and CDR2 sequences are SEHNR and FQNEAQ (reference sequence). CDR3 length: 13 amino acids. The CDR3 DNA reads as TGTGCCAGCAGCCATGAGGGTACGACGAAGCAGTACTTC. The encoded protein is CASSHEGTTKQYF.

J is TRBJ2-3 and V is TRBV18; D is perhaps TRBD1 (5 bases). In germline, CDR1 is KGHSH, CDR2 LQKENI. Trimming cost V 3 bases and J 2 bases, with 12 bases left between them. The CDR3 has 15 amino acids. The CDR3 protein is CASSPLGAYTDTQYF. CDR3 coding DNA: TGTGCCAGCTCACCCCTAGGGGCCTACACAGATACGCAGTATTTT.

V is TRBV9 and J is TRBJ1-3; D unresolved. Germline CDR1 reads SGDLS; CDR2 reads YYNGEE. The ends were cut back, 0 bases at V and 2 bases at J, with 9 bases in the middle. CDR3 length equals 15 residues. The CDR3 DNA follows: TGTGCCAGCAGCGTAGATTCCCCCACTGGAAACACCATATATTTT. Translating it yields CASSVDSPTGNTIYF.

This clone was seen only a few times. The chain joins TRBV7-2 to TRBJ2-5, with TRBD2 matching 9 bases. Judging by the DNA end, TRBJ2-7 fits better; the J call may be wrong. Germline V lookup: CDR1 SGHTA, CDR2 FQGNSA. The CDR3 length is 18 residues. CDR3 sequence: CAVGTAGASGTHLYEQYF. Here the CDR3 DNA reads TGTGCGGTTGGAACGGCGGGGGCTAGCGGGACTCATCTCTACGAGCAGTACTTC.

The chain links TRBV18 to TRBJ1-6, with 7 positions matching TRBD1. Germline CDR1 KGHSH, CDR2 LQKENI. With V trimmed by 3 bases and J by 6 bases, 2 bases remained unmatched. The CDR3 has 14 amino acids. CDR3 DNA sequence: TGTGCCAGCTCACCGGGGACAGCTAATTCACCCCTCCACTTT. This encodes CASSPGTANSPLHF. The variable domain in full, with the rest retrieved from reference TRBV18 and TRBJ1-6, is NAGVMQNPRHLVRRRGQEARLRCSPMKGHSHVYWYRQLPEEGLKFMVYLQKENIIDESGMPKERFSAEFPKEGPSILRIQQVVRGDSAAYFCASSPGTANSPLHFGNGTRLTVT.